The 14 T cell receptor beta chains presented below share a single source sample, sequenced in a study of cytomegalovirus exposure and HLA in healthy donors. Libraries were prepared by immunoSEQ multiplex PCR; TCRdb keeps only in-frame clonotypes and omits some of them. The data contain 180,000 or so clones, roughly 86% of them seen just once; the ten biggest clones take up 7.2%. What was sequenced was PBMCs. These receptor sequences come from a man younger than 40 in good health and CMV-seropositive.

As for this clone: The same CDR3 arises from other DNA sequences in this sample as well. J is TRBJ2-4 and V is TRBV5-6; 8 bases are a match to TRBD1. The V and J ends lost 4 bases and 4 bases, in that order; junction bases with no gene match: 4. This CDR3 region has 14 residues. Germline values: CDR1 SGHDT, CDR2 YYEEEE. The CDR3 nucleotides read TGTGCCAGCAGCCCTGGGACAGGTAAAAACATTCAGTACTTC. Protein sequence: CASSPGTGKNIQYF.

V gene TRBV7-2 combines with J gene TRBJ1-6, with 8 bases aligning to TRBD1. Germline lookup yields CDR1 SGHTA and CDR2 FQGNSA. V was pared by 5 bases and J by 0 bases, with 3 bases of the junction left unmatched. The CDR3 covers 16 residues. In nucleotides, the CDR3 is TGTGCCAGCAGCCACAGGGGGAACTCCTATAATTCACCCCTCCACTTT. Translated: CASSHRGNSYNSPLHF. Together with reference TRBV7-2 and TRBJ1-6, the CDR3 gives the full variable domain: GAGVSQSPSNKVTEKGKDVELRCDPISGHTALYWYRQSLGQGLEFLIYFQGNSAPDKSGLPSDRFSAERTGGSVSTLTIQRTQQEDSAVYLCASSHRGNSYNSPLHFGNGTRLTVT.

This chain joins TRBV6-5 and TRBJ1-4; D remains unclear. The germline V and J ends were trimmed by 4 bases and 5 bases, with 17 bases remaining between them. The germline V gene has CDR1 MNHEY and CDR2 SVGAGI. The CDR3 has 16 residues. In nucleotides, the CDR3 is TGTGCCAGCAGTTCGACGGATACGCGCCTGAATGAAAAACTGTTTTTT. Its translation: CASSSTDTRLNEKLFF.

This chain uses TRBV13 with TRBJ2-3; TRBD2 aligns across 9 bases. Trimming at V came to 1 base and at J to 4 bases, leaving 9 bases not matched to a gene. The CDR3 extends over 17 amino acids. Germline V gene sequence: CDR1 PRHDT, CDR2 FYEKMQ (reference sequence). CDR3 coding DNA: TGTGCCAGCAGCTTAGCGGGTGGCGGGGGGGCCTCAGATACGCAGTATTTT. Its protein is CASSLAGGGGASDTQYF.

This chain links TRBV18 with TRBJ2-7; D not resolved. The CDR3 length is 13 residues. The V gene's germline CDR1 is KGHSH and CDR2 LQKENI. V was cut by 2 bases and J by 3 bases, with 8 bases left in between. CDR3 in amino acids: CASSPSEDYEQYF. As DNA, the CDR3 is TGTGCCAGCTCACCATCCGAGGACTACGAGCAGTACTTC.

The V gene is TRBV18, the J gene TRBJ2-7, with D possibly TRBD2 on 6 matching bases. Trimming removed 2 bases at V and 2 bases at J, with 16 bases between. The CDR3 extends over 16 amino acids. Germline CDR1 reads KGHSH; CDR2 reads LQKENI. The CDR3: CASSPGFAGSAYEQYF. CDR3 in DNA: TGTGCCAGCTCACCAGGATTTGCGGGGTCTGCCTACGAGCAGTACTTC.

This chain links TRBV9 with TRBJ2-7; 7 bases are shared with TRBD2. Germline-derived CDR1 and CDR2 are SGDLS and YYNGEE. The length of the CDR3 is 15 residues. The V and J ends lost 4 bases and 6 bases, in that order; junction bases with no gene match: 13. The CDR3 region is CASSPSSGSSREQYF. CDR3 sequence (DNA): TGTGCCAGCAGCCCCTCTAGCGGATCAAGCCGCGAGCAGTACTTC. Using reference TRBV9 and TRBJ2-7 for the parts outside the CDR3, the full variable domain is DSGVTQTPKHLITATGQRVTLRCSPRSGDLSVYWYQQSLDQGLQFLIQYYNGEERAKGNILERFSAQQFPDLHSELNLSSLELGDSALYFCASSPSSGSSREQYFGPGTRLTVT.

CDR3 loop: CASSPAGTRNEQFF. CDR3 nucleotide sequence: TGTGCCAGCAGCCCCGCCGGGACTCGAAATGAGCAGTTCTTC. This chain joins TRBV9 and TRBJ2-1; perhaps TRBD2 as D (6 bases). The V end lost 4 bases, the J end lost 7 bases, and 15 bases lay between the germline ends. From germline, CDR1 is SGDLS and CDR2 YYNGEE. The length of the CDR3 is 14 residues.

For the CDR3, the DNA is TGTGCCCAGGTCCGGATCTCCTACAATGAGCAGTTCTTC. Amino acids: CAQVRISYNEQFF. The chain combines TRBV2 with TRBJ2-1, with D unresolved. The length of the CDR3 is 13 residues. The V end lost 11 bases, the J end lost 0 bases, and 11 bases lay between the germline ends. Germline CDR1 is SNHLY and CDR2 is FYNNEI.

The DNA for the CDR3 is TGTGCCAGCAGCTTAGAATGGGAATATGCCTCGTACTCCTACAATGAGCAGTTCTTC. It yields the protein CASSLEWEYASYSYNEQFF. The chain employs TRBV7-2 and TRBJ2-1; D uncertain. V lost 1 base to trimming and J lost 0 bases, with 19 bases between them. The length of the CDR3 is 19 residues. Per the germline V gene, CDR1 is SGHTA and CDR2 is FQGNSA.

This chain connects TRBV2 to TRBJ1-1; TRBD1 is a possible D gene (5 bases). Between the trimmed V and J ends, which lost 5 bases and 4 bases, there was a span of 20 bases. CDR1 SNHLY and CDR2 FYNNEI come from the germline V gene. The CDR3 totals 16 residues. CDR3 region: CASSRYSWDVGTEAFF. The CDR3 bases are TGTGCCAGCAGTCGCTATTCGTGGGACGTGGGCACTGAAGCTTTCTTT.

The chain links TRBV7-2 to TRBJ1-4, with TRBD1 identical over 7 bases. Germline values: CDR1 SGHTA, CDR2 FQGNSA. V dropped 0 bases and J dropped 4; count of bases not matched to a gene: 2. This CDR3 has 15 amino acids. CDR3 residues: CASSLAGQDNEKLFF. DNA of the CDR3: TGTGCCAGCAGCTTAGCCGGACAGGATAATGAAAAACTGTTTTTT. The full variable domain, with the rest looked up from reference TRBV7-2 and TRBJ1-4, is GAGVSQSPSNKVTEKGKDVELRCDPISGHTALYWYRQSLGQGLEFLIYFQGNSAPDKSGLPSDRFSAERTGGSVSTLTIQRTQQEDSAVYLCASSLAGQDNEKLFFGSGTQLSVL.

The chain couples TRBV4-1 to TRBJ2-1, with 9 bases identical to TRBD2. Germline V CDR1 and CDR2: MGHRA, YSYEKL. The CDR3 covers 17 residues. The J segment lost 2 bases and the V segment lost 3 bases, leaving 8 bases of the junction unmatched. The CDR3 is CASSQGIASGAYNEQFF. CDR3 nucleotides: TGCGCCAGCAGCCAGGGGATCGCTAGCGGGGCCTACAATGAGCAGTTCTTC.

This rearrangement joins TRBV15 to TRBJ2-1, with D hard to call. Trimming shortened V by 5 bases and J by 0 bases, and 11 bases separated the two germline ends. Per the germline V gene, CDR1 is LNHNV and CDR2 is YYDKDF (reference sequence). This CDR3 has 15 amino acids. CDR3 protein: CATSGPESSYNEQFF. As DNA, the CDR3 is TGTGCCACCAGCGGACCGGAGAGCTCCTACAATGAGCAGTTCTTC.